This T cell receptor (beta chain) is drawn from a study of T cell responses to AZD1222 COVID-19 vaccine. A word on this clone: The antigen remains unidentified.

CDR3 size: 13 residues. Trimming left V 1 base short and J 4 bases short, with 8 bases between. Per the germline V gene, CDR1 is SGHNT and CDR2 is YYREEE (reference sequence). Generated by immunoSEQ multiplex PCR, the TCRdb table keeps only in-frame clones and is missing some. The table includes 150,000 to 200,000 clones, about nine tenths detected once. Study-wide results and limits: Just six AZD1222 recipients were seropositive at baseline.

Here the sequenced sample was peripheral blood, taken on day 0 of AZD1222 vaccination. The rearrangement joins TRBV5-4 to TRBJ1-2; D not resolved. The source of this sequence is an adult in good health. This chain's CDR3 is CASSLLTVYGYTF. The CDR3 nucleotides are TGTGCCAGCAGCTTGTTAACAGTCTATGGCTACACCTTC.